This T cell receptor beta chain stems from a study of T cell repertoires in cytomegalovirus infection. Study at large: CMV infection together with matching HLA type was indicated by public TCR beta signatures.

In TCRdb, the reads were re-called with MiXCR into one record per CDR3 protein. This repertoire shows about 490,000 distinct CDR3 sequences, approximately 16% found once; its top ten account for roughly a quarter. Study-wide results and limits: Cumulative frequency of public TCR beta families picked out carriers of CMV plus the relevant HLA. Clonotypes of TCR beta that were HLA-C-restricted and CMV-specific dominated the ex vivo response.

This clonotype was seen a few times. Antigen: not known. Relative to the germline gene, one junction end is altered; a read error may explain this. This CDR3 comprises 20 residues. CDR1 and CDR2 (germline): SEHNR, FQNEAQ (reference sequence). Sequenced material: CD8+ T cells from PBMCs. The TCR comes from a human donor in good health (CMV status not recorded). Some clones in this sample may be carry-over from other donors' samples. This chain joins TRBV7-9 and TRBJ2-1; 11 nucleotides line up with TRBD2. The CDR3 nucleotides read TGTGCCAGCACCTTATCCCCTGGGACTAGCGGTCTTTACTCCTACAATGAGCAGTTCTTC. Translation: CASTLSPGTSGLYSYNEQFF.